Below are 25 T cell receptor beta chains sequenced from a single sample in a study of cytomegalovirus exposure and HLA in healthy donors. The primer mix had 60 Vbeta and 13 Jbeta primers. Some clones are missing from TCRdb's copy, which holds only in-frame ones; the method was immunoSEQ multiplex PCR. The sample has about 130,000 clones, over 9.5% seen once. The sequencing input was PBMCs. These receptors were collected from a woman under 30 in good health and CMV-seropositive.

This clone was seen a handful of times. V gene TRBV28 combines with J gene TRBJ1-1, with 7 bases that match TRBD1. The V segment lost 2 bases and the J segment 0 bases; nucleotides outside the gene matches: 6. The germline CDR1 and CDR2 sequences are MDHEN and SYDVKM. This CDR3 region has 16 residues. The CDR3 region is CASSLATGTVNTEAFF. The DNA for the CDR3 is TGTGCCAGCAGTTTAGCAACCGGGACAGTGAACACTGAAGCTTTCTTT.

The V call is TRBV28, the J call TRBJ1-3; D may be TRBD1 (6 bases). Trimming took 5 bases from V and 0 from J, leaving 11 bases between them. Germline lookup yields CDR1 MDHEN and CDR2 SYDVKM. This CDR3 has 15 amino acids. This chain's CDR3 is CASSPGDNSGNTIYF. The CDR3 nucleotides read TGTGCCAGCAGTCCAGGGGACAACTCTGGAAACACCATATATTTT.

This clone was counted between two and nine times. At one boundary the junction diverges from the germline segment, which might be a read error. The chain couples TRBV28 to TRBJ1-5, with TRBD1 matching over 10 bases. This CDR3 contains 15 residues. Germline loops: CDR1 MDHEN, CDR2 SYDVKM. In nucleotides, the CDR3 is TGTGCCAGCGGTTTGGGGACAGGGGATAGGGAGCCCCAGCATTTT. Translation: CASGLGTGDREPQHF.

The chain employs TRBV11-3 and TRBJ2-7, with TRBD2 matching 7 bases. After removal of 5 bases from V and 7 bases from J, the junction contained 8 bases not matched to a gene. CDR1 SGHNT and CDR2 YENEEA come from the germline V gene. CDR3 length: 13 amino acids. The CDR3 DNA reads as TGTGCCAGCAGCCCGGGGCGGGAGCGGGAGCAGTACTTC. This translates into CASSPGREREQYF.

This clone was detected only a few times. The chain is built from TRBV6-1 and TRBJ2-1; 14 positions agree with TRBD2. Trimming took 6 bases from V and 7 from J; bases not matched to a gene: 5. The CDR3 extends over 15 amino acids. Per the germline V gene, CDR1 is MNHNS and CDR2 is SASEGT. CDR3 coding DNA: TGTGCCAGCAGATCCGGGACTAGCGGGAGTAATGAGCAGTTCTTC. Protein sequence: CASRSGTSGSNEQFF.

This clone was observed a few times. Here the CDR3 DNA reads TGCGCCAGCAGCCCGGGACTTCAAAAGCTTATGTCTGGGGCCAACGTCCTGACTTTC. It codes for CASSPGLQKLMSGANVLTF. The chain is built from TRBV4-1 and TRBJ2-6, with D possibly matching TRBD2 (6 bases). Germline V gene lookup returns CDR1 MGHRA and CDR2 YSYEKL. Trimming stripped 4 bases from V and 1 base from J, with 20 bases between. The CDR3 has 19 residues.

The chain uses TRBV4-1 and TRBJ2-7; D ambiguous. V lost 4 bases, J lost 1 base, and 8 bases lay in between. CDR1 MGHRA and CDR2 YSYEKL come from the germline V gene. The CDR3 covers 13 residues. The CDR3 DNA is TGCGCCAGCAGCCCAACCGAGTCCTACGAGCAGTACTTC. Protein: CASSPTESYEQYF.

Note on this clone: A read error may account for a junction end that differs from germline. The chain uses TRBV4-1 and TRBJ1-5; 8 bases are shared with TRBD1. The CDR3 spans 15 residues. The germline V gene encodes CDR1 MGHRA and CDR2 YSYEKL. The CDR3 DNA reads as TGCGCCAGCAGCCAGGTAGGACAGGGCAATCAGCACCAGCATTTT. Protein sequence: CASSQVGQGNQHQHF.

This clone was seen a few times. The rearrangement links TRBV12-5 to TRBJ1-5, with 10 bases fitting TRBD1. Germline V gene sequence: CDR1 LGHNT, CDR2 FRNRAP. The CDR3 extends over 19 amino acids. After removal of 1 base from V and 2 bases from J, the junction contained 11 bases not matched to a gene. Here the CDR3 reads CASGLATTGGWSGNQPQHF. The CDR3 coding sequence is TGTGCTAGTGGTTTGGCGACGACAGGGGGCTGGTCGGGCAATCAGCCCCAGCATTTT.

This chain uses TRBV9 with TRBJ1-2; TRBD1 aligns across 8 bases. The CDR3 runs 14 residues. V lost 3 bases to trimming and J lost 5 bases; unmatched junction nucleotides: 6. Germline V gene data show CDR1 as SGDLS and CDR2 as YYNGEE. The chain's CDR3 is CASSATTGAYGYTF. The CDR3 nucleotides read TGTGCCAGCAGCGCGACGACAGGGGCTTATGGCTACACCTTC.

In nucleotides, the CDR3 is TGTGCCAGCAGCTTAGGTAATCGGGGTGATCGGAATGAGCAGTTCTTC. The encoded protein is CASSLGNRGDRNEQFF. The chain joins TRBV11-3 to TRBJ2-1; TRBD2 might be the D (5 bases). The CDR3 sequence is 16 residues long. CDR1 SGHNT and CDR2 YENEEA come from the germline V gene. Trimming cost V 1 base and J 7 bases, with 17 bases left between them.

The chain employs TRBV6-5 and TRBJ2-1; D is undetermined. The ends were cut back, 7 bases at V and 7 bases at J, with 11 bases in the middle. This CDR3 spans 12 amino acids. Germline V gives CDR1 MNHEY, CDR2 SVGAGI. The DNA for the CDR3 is TGTGCCAGCACGTCGATCGGGAATGAGCAGTTCTTC. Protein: CASTSIGNEQFF.

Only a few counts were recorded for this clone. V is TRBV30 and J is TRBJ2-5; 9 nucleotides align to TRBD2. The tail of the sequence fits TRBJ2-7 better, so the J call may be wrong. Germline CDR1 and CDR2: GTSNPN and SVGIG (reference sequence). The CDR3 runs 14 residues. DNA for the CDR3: TGTGCCTGGGGATCTAGCGGGATACTAAACGAGCAGTACTTC. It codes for CAWGSSGILNEQYF.

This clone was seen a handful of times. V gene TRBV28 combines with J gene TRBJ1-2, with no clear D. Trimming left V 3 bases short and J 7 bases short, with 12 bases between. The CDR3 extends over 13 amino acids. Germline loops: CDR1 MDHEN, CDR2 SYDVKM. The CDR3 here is CASSLTKVGGYTF. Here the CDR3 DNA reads TGTGCCAGCAGTTTGACTAAAGTTGGTGGCTACACCTTC.

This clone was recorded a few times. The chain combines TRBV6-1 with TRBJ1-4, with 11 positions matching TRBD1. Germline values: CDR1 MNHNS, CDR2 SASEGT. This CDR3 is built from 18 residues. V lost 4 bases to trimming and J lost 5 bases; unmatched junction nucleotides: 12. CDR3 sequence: CASSGRSGTGGNNEKLFF. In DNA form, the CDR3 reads TGTGCCAGCAGTGGCCGATCCGGGACAGGGGGAAACAATGAAAAACTGTTTTTT.

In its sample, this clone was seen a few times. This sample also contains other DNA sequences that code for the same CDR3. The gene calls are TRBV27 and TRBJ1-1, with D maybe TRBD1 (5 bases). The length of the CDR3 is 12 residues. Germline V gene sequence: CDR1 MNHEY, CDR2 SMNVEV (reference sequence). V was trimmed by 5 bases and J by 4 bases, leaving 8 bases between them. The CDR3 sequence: CASSPQGTEAFF. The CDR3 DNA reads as TGTGCCAGCAGTCCCCAGGGCACTGAAGCTTTCTTT.

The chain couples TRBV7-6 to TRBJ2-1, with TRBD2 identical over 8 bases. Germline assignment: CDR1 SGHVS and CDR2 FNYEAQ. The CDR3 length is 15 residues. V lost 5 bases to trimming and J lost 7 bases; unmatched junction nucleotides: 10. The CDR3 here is CASSRALGLENEQFF. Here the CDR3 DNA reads TGTGCCAGCAGCCGCGCCCTGGGACTAGAGAATGAGCAGTTCTTC.

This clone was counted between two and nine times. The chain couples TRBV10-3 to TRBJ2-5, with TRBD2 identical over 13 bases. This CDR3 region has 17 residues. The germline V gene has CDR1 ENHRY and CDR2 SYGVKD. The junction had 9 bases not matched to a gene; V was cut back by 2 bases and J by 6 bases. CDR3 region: CAISEPPETSGRQTQYF. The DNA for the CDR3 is TGTGCCATCAGTGAGCCCCCCGAGACTAGCGGGAGGCAGACCCAGTACTTC.

CDR3 sequence reads: CASSFRLEVGTEAFF. The CDR3, as DNA: TGTGCCAGCAGCTTCCGTTTGGAGGTCGGCACTGAAGCTTTCTTT. V gene TRBV7-9 combines with J gene TRBJ1-1, with D hard to call. The germline V gene has CDR1 SEHNR and CDR2 FQNEAQ (reference sequence). Between the trimmed V and J ends, which lost 3 bases and 4 bases, there was a span of 15 bases. The CDR3 has 15 residues.

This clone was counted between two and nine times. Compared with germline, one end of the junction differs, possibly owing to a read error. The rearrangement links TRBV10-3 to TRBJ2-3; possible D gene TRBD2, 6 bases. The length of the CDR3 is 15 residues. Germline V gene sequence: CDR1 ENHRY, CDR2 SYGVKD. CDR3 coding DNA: TGTGCCATCAGTGAGTCGTTAGCGGCCACAGATGCGCAGTATTTT. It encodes CAISESLAATDAQYF.

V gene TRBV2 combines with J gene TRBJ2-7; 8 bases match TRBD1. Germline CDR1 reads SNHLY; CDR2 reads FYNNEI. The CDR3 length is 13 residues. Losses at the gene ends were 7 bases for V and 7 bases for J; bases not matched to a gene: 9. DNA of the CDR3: TGTGCCAGCACCCCCCAGGGGGCTGGGGAGCAGTACTTC. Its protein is CASTPQGAGEQYF. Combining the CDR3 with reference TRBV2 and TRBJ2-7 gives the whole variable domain EPEVTQTPSHQVTQMGQEVILRCVPISNHLYFYWYRQILGQKVEFLVSFYNNEISEKSEIFDDQFSVERPDGSNFTLKIRSTKLEDSAMYFCASTPQGAGEQYFGPGTRLTVT.

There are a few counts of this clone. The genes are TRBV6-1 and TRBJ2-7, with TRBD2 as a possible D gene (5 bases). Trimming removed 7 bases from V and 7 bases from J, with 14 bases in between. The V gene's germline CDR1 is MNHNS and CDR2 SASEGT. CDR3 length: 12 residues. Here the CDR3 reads CASNKPPGEQYF. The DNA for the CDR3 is TGTGCCAGCAACAAGCCTCCGGGGGAGCAGTACTTC.

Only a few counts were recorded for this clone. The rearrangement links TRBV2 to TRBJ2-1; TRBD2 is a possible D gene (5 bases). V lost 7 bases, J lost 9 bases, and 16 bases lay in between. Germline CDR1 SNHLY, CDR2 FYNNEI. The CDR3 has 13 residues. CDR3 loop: CASTRDSRPEQFF. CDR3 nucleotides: TGTGCCAGCACCCGGGATTCCCGTCCTGAGCAGTTCTTC.

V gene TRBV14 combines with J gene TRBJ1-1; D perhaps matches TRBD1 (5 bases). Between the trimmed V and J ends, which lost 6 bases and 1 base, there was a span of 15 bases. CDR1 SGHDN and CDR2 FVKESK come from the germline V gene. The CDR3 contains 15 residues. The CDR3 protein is CASRRLDRGNTEAFF. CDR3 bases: TGTGCCAGCAGAAGATTAGACAGAGGGAACACTGAAGCTTTCTTT.

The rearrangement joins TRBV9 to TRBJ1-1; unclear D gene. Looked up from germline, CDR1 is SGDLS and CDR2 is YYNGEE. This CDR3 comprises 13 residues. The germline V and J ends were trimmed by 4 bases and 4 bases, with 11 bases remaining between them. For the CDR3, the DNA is TGTGCCAGCAGCTGGGAGGTTGGCACTGAAGCTTTCTTT. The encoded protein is CASSWEVGTEAFF. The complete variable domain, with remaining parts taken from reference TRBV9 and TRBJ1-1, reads DSGVTQTPKHLITATGQRVTLRCSPRSGDLSVYWYQQSLDQGLQFLIQYYNGEERAKGNILERFSAQQFPDLHSELNLSSLELGDSALYFCASSWEVGTEAFFGQGTRLTVV.